This TCR beta chain stems from a study of blood T cell repertoires in COVID-19. The V and J ends lost 0 bases and 4 bases respectively, with 9 bases between them. Germline V gene lookup returns CDR1 LNHNV and CDR2 YYDKDF (reference sequence). The CDR3 totals 14 residues. As processed by the authors: Scientists estimated how many nucleated cells there were by amplifying reference gene primers. TCRdb's table, derived via immunoSEQ multiplex PCR, lists solely in-frame clones and lacks some. The V and J calls and clone size were taken over from that table, and D and trimming were inferred from the DNA. The table shows about 51,000 clones, with around 84% occurring only once.

This TCR was sampled from a man at least 80 years old with active COVID-19. This chain links TRBV15 with TRBJ1-2; TRBD1 might be the D (5 bases). The sample taken for sequencing was peripheral blood. The chain's CDR3 is CATSREQGGYGYTF. DNA for the CDR3: TGTGCCACCAGCAGAGAGCAGGGAGGCTATGGCTACACCTTC.